The 11 T cell receptor beta chains below were found in one sample sequenced in a study of blood T cells in healthy people across ages. It was with a sample-barcoded 5' primer and a J-beta primer mix that a second PCR of about 6 to 12 cycles was run. Via MiXCR, TCRdb re-called the 5' RACE reads, giving one row per CDR3 protein. This sample has around 750,000 distinct CDR3 sequences, with less than 70% found just once. Specimen: blood. The receptors were sampled from a man aged 80 or over in good health.

The rearrangement uses TRBV6-5 and TRBJ2-2; TRBD2 might be the D (5 bases). The germline V gene encodes CDR1 MNHEY and CDR2 SVGAGI. V gave up 0 bases and J gave up 1 base, with 15 bases separating them. The CDR3 length is 18 residues. The CDR3, as DNA: TGTGCCAGCAGTTACTCCCTTGCTGCGGGTGGGAACACCGGGGAGCTGTTTTTT. It codes for CASSYSLAAGGNTGELFF.

This clonotype was observed a handful of times. The V gene is TRBV11-3, the J gene TRBJ2-7; D may be TRBD2 (5 bases). The germline V gene encodes CDR1 SGHNT and CDR2 YENEEA. The length of the CDR3 is 14 residues. V dropped 5 bases and J dropped 5 bases, with 16 bases sitting between them. CDR3 in amino acids: CASSPRAGNNEQYF. The CDR3 region has the DNA TGTGCCAGCAGCCCCCGTGCGGGTAACAACGAGCAGTACTTC. Supplemented by reference TRBV11-3 and TRBJ2-7, the full variable domain reads EAGVVQSPRYKIIEKKQPVAFWCNPISGHNTLYWYLQNLGQGPELLIRYENEEAVDDSQLPKDRFSAERLKGVDSTLKIQPAELGDSAVYLCASSPRAGNNEQYFGPGTRLTVT.

This clonotype has just a few counts. V usage is TRBV12-3 or TRBV12-4 and J usage is TRBJ1-5; 8 bases fit TRBD1. This CDR3 has 13 amino acids. The junction had 3 bases not matched to a gene; V was cut back by 5 bases and J by 6 bases. The CDR3 region is CASSGQGIQPQHF. The CDR3 DNA sequence: TGTGCCAGCAGTGGACAGGGTATTCAGCCCCAGCATTTT.

The J gene is TRBJ2-5, the V gene TRBV5-1; the match to TRBD2 covers 7 bases. The CDR3 length is 15 residues. Looked up from germline, CDR1 is SGHRS and CDR2 is YFSETQ. The trim removed 6 bases at V and 11 bases at J, leaving 19 bases unmatched. The CDR3 sequence is CASNAGVAGPGEQYF. DNA of the CDR3: TGCGCCAGCAATGCGGGAGTAGCGGGCCCGGGTGAGCAGTACTTC.

The V and J genes are TRBV5-1 and TRBJ2-1; D may match TRBD1 or TRBD2 (5 bases each). The CDR3 totals 16 residues. V shed 4 bases and J shed 0 bases, with 14 bases lying between them. CDR1 SGHRS and CDR2 YFSETQ come from the germline V gene. The CDR3 is CASSISGTNSYNEQFF. For the CDR3, the DNA is TGCGCCAGCAGCATCTCCGGGACCAACTCCTACAATGAGCAGTTCTTC.

The rearrangement links TRBV9 to TRBJ1-4; no clear D gene. Germline V gene sequence: CDR1 SGDLS, CDR2 YYNGEE. This CDR3 has 14 amino acids. The V gene lost 0 bases and the J gene lost 8 bases, with 11 bases spanning the gap. The CDR3 sequence: CASSVGELDEKLFF. In nucleotides, the CDR3 is TGTGCCAGCAGCGTAGGGGAGTTGGACGAAAAACTGTTTTTT.

The chain couples TRBV6-5 to TRBJ1-2, with TRBD1 matching over 9 bases. Germline CDR1 reads MNHEY; CDR2 reads SVGAGI. V was clipped by 7 bases and J by 4 bases; unmatched bases: 13. The CDR3 has 16 amino acids. CDR3 loop: CASTGTGPGVLYGYTF. The DNA for the CDR3 is TGTGCCAGCACAGGGACAGGGCCCGGGGTTCTCTATGGCTACACCTTC.

The rearrangement joins TRBV6-1 to TRBJ2-5; possibly TRBD2 for D (5 bases). Germline V gives CDR1 MNHNS, CDR2 SASEGT. V gave up 1 base and J gave up 5 bases, with 8 bases separating them. The CDR3 extends over 13 amino acids. CDR3 bases: TGTGCCAGCAGTGAAGTGGTAGCGGAGACCCAGTACTTC. This translates into CASSEVVAETQYF.

This chain joins TRBV20-1 and TRBJ1-2, with D possibly matching TRBD1 (5 bases). V was shortened by 3 bases and J by 4 bases, with 33 bases between the two germline ends. Germline CDR1 and CDR2: DFQATT and SNEGSKA (reference sequence). The CDR3 has 20 residues. Here the CDR3 DNA reads TGCAGTGCTAGGGTCGACTGGGACTCTCTGTCCCTTTCCTCTGGCTATGGCTACACCTTC. Its protein product is CSARVDWDSLSLSSGYGYTF.

The chain carries TRBV3-1 and TRBJ1-2; no clear D gene. Trimming left V 0 bases short and J 0 bases short, with 5 bases between. This CDR3 has 14 residues. Germline V CDR1 and CDR2: LGHDT, YNNKEL (reference sequence). CDR3 sequence: CASSQDATNYGYTF. In DNA form, the CDR3 reads TGTGCCAGCAGCCAAGACGCAACTAACTATGGCTACACCTTC.

V usage is TRBV3-1 and J usage is TRBJ2-1, with 7 positions matching TRBD1. Germline loops: CDR1 LGHDT, CDR2 YNNKEL (reference sequence). V shed 3 bases, J shed 2 bases, and the junction held 10 bases outside the gene matches. The CDR3 spans 17 residues. The CDR3 DNA reads TGTGCCAGCAGCCACACCAACAGGGGACGCACCTACAATGAGCAGTTCTTC. Protein product: CASSHTNRGRTYNEQFF.